These 20 T cell receptor beta chains were sequenced from one sample in a study of shared clonotypes between healthy human individuals. Sequencing was performed with immunoSEQ multiplex PCR; in TCRdb, only in-frame clones are kept and a portion is missing. The table records over 850,000 clones, around 78% of them present only once. The specimen sequenced was memory CD4+ T cells from PBMCs. Sample subset: CD45RA-negative fraction. These receptors were collected from a man younger than 35 in good health. Some clones in this sample may be carry-over from other donors' samples.

This chain joins TRBV10-3 and TRBJ1-2; TRBD1 agrees at 9 bases. V was clipped by 4 bases and J by 7 bases; unmatched bases: 4. Germline lookup yields CDR1 ENHRY and CDR2 SYGVKD. The length of the CDR3 is 13 residues. The CDR3 region is CAISGDRAGGYTF. The CDR3 coding sequence is TGTGCCATCAGTGGGGACAGGGCGGGTGGCTACACCTTC.

As DNA, the CDR3 is TGCGCCAGCAGCCCCGGGTGGAACCGGGCGGACTATGGCTACACCTTC. Its protein is CASSPGWNRADYGYTF. The V gene is TRBV5-1, the J gene TRBJ1-2; D is unresolved. V was pared by 4 bases and J by 3 bases, with 19 bases between. Germline lookup yields CDR1 SGHRS and CDR2 YFSETQ. The CDR3 spans 16 residues.

This clone was recorded only once. J is TRBJ1-3 and V is TRBV18; TRBD1 is a possible D gene (5 bases). Germline lookup yields CDR1 KGHSH and CDR2 LQKENI. The V end was cut by 6 bases, the J end by 2 bases, with 14 bases between. The CDR3 contains 15 residues. The CDR3 here is CASSGGTGPGNTIYF. The CDR3 DNA sequence: TGTGCCAGCTCGGGTGGGACGGGACCTGGAAACACCATATATTTT.

Of note for this clone: The same CDR3 can be traced to other DNA sequences in this sample. The V call is TRBV7-9, the J call TRBJ1-1; the D is unclear. From germline, CDR1 is SEHNR and CDR2 FQNEAQ (reference sequence). The CDR3 totals 13 residues. Trimming removed 1 base at V and 0 bases at J, with 3 bases between. This CDR3 reads CASSLEVNTEAFF. CDR3 DNA: TGTGCCAGCAGCTTAGAAGTGAACACTGAAGCTTTCTTT.

This clone was detected once. The chain combines TRBV7-7 with TRBJ2-1; D uncertain. Germline CDR1 is SSHAT and CDR2 is FNYEAQ (reference sequence). This CDR3 spans 13 amino acids. With 5 bases removed from V and 9 bases from J, the gap between germline ends came to 14 bases. The CDR3 bases are TGTGCCAGCAGCCCACGACGTGACGCTGAGCAGTTCTTC. It codes for CASSPRRDAEQFF.

Only one count was recorded for this clone. The chain joins TRBV5-1 to TRBJ1-1, with a weak D call TRBD1 (5 bases). This CDR3 spans 14 amino acids. CDR1 and CDR2 from the germline V gene are SGHRS and YFSETQ. Trimming stripped 4 bases from V and 6 bases from J, with 16 bases between. CDR3 nucleotide sequence: TGCGCCAGCAGCCAAGAAGGGACGACAGCTGAAGCTTTCTTT. Encoded protein: CASSQEGTTAEAFF.

The chain uses TRBV27 and TRBJ2-5; TRBD2 matches at 11 bases. The CDR3 sequence is 18 residues long. Germline V gives CDR1 MNHEY, CDR2 SMNVEV (reference sequence). Trimming took 7 bases from V and 5 from J; bases not matched to a gene: 18. The CDR3 DNA is TGTGCCAGCAAGGGGCTAGCGGGAGGTGGTTTCATTCGGGAGACCCAGTACTTC. This codes for CASKGLAGGGFIRETQYF.

This clone was detected ten times or more. The same CDR3 can be traced to other DNA sequences in this sample. This rearrangement joins TRBV28 to TRBJ1-2; D gene ambiguous. The V gene's germline CDR1 is MDHEN and CDR2 SYDVKM. The CDR3 consists of 12 residues. The V end lost 5 bases, the J end lost 1 base, and 5 bases lay between the germline ends. The CDR3 region is CASSPNNYGYTF. CDR3 nucleotides: TGTGCCAGCAGTCCAAATAACTATGGCTACACCTTC.

This clone was counted ten times or more. The V gene is TRBV27, the J gene TRBJ2-2; weak D call: TRBD2 (5 bases). With 2 bases removed from V and 4 bases from J, the gap between germline ends came to 11 bases. Germline V CDR1 and CDR2: MNHEY, SMNVEV (reference sequence). The CDR3 runs 15 residues. The CDR3 nucleotides read TGTGCCAGCAGTTTAAGAGGGCGGCCCACCGGGGAGCTGTTTTTT. Protein product: CASSLRGRPTGELFF.

The genes are TRBV6-4 and TRBJ2-3, with 10 bases that match TRBD2. Germline V gene lookup returns CDR1 MRHNA and CDR2 SNTAGT. Trimming removed 5 bases from V and 3 bases from J; junction bases left unmatched: 5. This CDR3 is 15 amino acids long. The CDR3 region has the DNA TGTGCCAGCAGTAACCTAGCGGGAGAAACAGATACGCAGTATTTT. It is translated as CASSNLAGETDTQYF.

This CDR3 is CASSPDRGGPYGYTF. CDR3 bases: TGTGCCAGCTCACCTGACAGGGGAGGGCCCTATGGCTACACCTTC. This chain uses TRBV18 with TRBJ1-2; 8 bases align to TRBD1. Germline V lookup: CDR1 KGHSH, CDR2 LQKENI. Trimming at V came to 3 bases and at J to 4 bases, leaving 7 bases not matched to a gene. The CDR3 has 15 amino acids.

This clone was detected only once. The rearrangement joins TRBV9 to TRBJ2-5; D is possibly TRBD2 (6 bases). V was shortened by 0 bases and J by 1 base, with 13 bases between the two germline ends. CDR1 is SGDLS, CDR2 YYNGEE, per germline. The CDR3 covers 16 residues. The chain's CDR3 is CASSVGDSGVQETQYF. CDR3 coding DNA: TGTGCCAGCAGCGTAGGAGATAGCGGAGTCCAAGAGACCCAGTACTTC.

The J gene is TRBJ2-1, the V gene TRBV28, with 11 bases that match TRBD2. The V gene end was trimmed by 2 bases and the J gene end by 14 bases; junction bases not matched to a gene: 20. This CDR3 is 18 amino acids long. In germline, CDR1 is MDHEN, CDR2 SYDVKM. The CDR3 here is CASSLGGSPGTSGGGEFF. CDR3 in DNA: TGTGCCAGCAGTTTAGGTGGCAGCCCCGGGACTAGCGGAGGGGGGGAGTTCTTC.

In its sample, this clone was seen once. V and J are TRBV5-1 and TRBJ1-4, with 8 bases fitting TRBD1. The germline gives CDR1 SGHRS, CDR2 YFSETQ. CDR3 length equals 16 residues. Germline trimming cut 4 bases from V and 8 bases from J; bases unmatched to any gene: 13. The CDR3 protein is CASSPTGGQGPEKLFF. The CDR3 DNA reads as TGCGCCAGCAGCCCCACAGGAGGACAGGGTCCGGAAAAACTGTTTTTT.

The chain links TRBV7-2 to TRBJ2-7; D ambiguous. V was pared by 1 base and J by 2 bases, with 9 bases between. The CDR3 extends over 14 amino acids. Germline V CDR1 and CDR2: SGHTA, FQGNSA. As DNA, the CDR3 is TGTGCCAGCAGCTTAGGGGTTCCCCCCTACGAGCAGTACTTC. Its protein is CASSLGVPPYEQYF.

This chain joins TRBV19 and TRBJ2-1, with 10 positions matching TRBD2. This CDR3 comprises 16 residues. Germline CDR1 reads LNHDA; CDR2 reads SQIVND (reference sequence). V trimming: 3 bases; J trimming: 1 base; junction bases outside the gene matches: 3. As DNA, the CDR3 is TGTGCCAGTAGTATTTTACTAGCGGGGTCCTACAATGAGCAGTTCTTC. Encoded protein: CASSILLAGSYNEQFF.

This clone appeared a single time. The chain uses TRBV5-4 and TRBJ2-3; 12 nucleotides match TRBD2. The CDR3 length is 17 residues. The trim removed 5 bases at V and 0 bases at J, leaving 7 bases unmatched. Germline V gene sequence: CDR1 SGHNT, CDR2 YYREEE (reference sequence). Written as DNA, the CDR3 is TGTGCCAGCAGTGTGCTAGCGGGAGGGCCGAGCACAGATACGCAGTATTTT. This sequence encodes CASSVLAGGPSTDTQYF.

Only a few counts were recorded for this clone. This same CDR3 is encoded by further DNA sequences in the sample. The rearrangement links TRBV6-5 to TRBJ1-5; possible D gene TRBD1, 5 bases. CDR1 is MNHEY and CDR2 is SVGAGI in the germline V gene. The CDR3 spans 14 residues. V gave up 6 bases and J gave up 2 bases, with 11 bases separating them. The chain's CDR3 is CASRAGGGNQPQHF. DNA for the CDR3: TGTGCCAGCAGGGCGGGGGGGGGCAATCAGCCCCAGCATTTT.

The V and J genes are TRBV5-8 and TRBJ2-2, with 10 bases matching TRBD1. Germline V lookup: CDR1 SGHTS, CDR2 YDEGEE. CDR3 length: 17 residues. V lost 1 base, J lost 4 bases, and 7 bases stayed unmatched. The CDR3 is CASSLFTGTGATGELFF. CDR3 DNA: TGTGCCAGCAGCTTGTTTACAGGGACAGGGGCCACCGGGGAGCTGTTTTTT.

The chain is built from TRBV2 and TRBJ2-2; no clear D gene. This CDR3 is built from 11 residues. CDR1 is SNHLY and CDR2 is FYNNEI in the germline V gene. Trimming removed 6 bases from V and 4 bases from J, with 3 bases in between. The CDR3 coding sequence is TGTGCCAGCAGGAGCACCGGGGAGCTGTTTTTT. Translated, it gives CASRSTGELFF.